The source of this T cell receptor beta chain is a study of T cell responses to AZD1222 COVID-19 vaccine. Study-level findings and limits: Regions 160-218 and 743-854 held dominance among vaccine-associated CD4 TCRs, which spanned spike. Repertoires were sampled only after the peak T cell response.

The V end lost 11 bases, the J end lost 6 bases, and 11 bases lay between the germline ends. The CDR3 is 11 residues long. CDR1 and CDR2 (germline): LNHDA, SQIVND (reference sequence). Regarding this clone: What it recognizes is unknown.

Here immunoSEQ multiplex PCR was the method, and the copy in TCRdb shows in-frame clones only, minus some. The table includes under 150,000 clones, roughly 85% detected once. The sequencing here drew on peripheral blood, taken 28 days after the second dose of the MenACWY control vaccine. This TCR was recovered from an adult who received the MenACWY meningococcal vaccine as a control. J is TRBJ1-5 and V is TRBV19; D gene unclear. DNA for the CDR3: TGTGCCTCCGGCCACGGTCAGCCCCAGCATTTT. Translated, it gives CASGHGQPQHF.